This T cell receptor (beta chain) was found in a study of B cell selection in AIRE deficiency. Study-wide results and limits: Healthy donors alone shared 31.6% of approximately 3,500 Treg sequences; patients alone nearly 9.5%. About 30% of healthy-shared Treg TCRbeta sequences appeared in patient Tconv cells. Shared Treg sequences had shorter CDR3s, biased toward rearrangements with few non-templated insertions.

Conventional CD4 T cells were sorted as CD4+CD127+ cells. About this clone: Its antigen is unknown.

CDR3 length equals 14 residues. From germline, CDR1 is SSHAT and CDR2 FNYEAQ (reference sequence). Trimming at V came to 3 bases and at J to 7 bases, leaving 6 bases not matched to a gene. Under the authors' procedure: Pooled conventional T cells gave about 1x10^5 patient and around 130,000 donor TCRbeta sequences. Profiled with immunoSEQ multiplex PCR; TCRdb holds only in-frame clones, not every one. V, J and clone size reflect that table, while D and trimming were determined from the DNA. The sample has about 24,000 clones, around 97% seen once. The chain combines TRBV7-7 with TRBJ2-1, with TRBD2 matching over 7 bases. The TCR comes from a human donor with AIRE deficiency. The sample consisted of conventional CD4+ T cells sorted from PBMCs. The CDR3 sequence: CASSFGGSKNEQFF. CDR3 DNA: TGTGCCAGCAGCTTTGGCGGGAGTAAGAATGAGCAGTTCTTC. The full variable domain, with the rest looked up from reference TRBV7-7 and TRBJ2-1, is GAGVSQSPRYKVTKRGQDVTLRCDPISSHATLYWYQQALGQGPEFLTYFNYEAQPDKSGLPSDRFSAERPEGSISTLTIQRTEQRDSAMYRCASSFGGSKNEQFFGPGTRLTVL.